This T cell receptor (beta chain) was captured by sequencing in a study of shared clonotypes between healthy human individuals. Findings and limits, study-wide: Only blood was sampled, and tissue TCR repertoires likely differ from blood ones. Sequencing depth was expected to influence donor clonotype sharing.

The V gene lost 4 bases and the J gene lost 4 bases, with 18 bases spanning the gap. The length of the CDR3 is 16 residues. The germline CDR1 and CDR2 sequences are SGHDN and FVKESK. Each subset's genomic DNA was shared equally among a number of immunoSEQ plates. Repertoires were generated with immunoSEQ multiplex PCR, while TCRdb's copy carries only in-frame clones and drops some. The sample has about 340,000 clones, around 70% seen once; the top ten hold roughly 10%. Comments on this clone: As yet, its antigen is unknown.

The V call is TRBV14, the J call TRBJ2-3; D is ambiguous. What was sequenced was memory CD4+ T cells sorted from blood. The subset: CD45RA-negative fraction. The TCR originated in a man aged 25 to 45 in good health. CDR3 DNA: TGTGCCAGCAGCCTACCGGGCGAGAACTATTCAGATACGCAGTATTTT. Its translation is CASSLPGENYSDTQYF. Looking up the rest from reference TRBV14 and TRBJ2-3 gives the full variable domain: EAGVTQFPSHSVIEKGQTVTLRCDPISGHDNLYWYRRVMGKEIKFLLHFVKESKQDESGMPNNRFLAERTGGTYSTLKVQPAELEDSGVYFCASSLPGENYSDTQYFGPGTRLTVL.